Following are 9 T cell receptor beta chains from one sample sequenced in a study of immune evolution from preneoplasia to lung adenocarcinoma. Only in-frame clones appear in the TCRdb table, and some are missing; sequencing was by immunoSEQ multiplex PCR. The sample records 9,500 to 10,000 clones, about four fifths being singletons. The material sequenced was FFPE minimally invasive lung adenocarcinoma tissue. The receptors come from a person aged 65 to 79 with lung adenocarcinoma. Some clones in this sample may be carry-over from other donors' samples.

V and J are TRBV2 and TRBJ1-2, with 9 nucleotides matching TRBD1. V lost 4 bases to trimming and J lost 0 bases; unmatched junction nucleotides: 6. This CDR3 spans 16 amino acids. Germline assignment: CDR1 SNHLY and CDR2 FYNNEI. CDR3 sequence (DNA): TGTGCCAGCAGTGCAGGGACAGGGCGTTCTAACTATGGCTACACCTTC. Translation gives CASSAGTGRSNYGYTF.

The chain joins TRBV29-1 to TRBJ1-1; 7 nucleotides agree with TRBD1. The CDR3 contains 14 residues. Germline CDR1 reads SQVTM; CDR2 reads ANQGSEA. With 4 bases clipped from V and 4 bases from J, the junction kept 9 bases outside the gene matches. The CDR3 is CSVASPTGTTEAFF. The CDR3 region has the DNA TGCAGCGTTGCTAGCCCGACAGGGACCACTGAAGCTTTCTTT.

CDR3 coding DNA: TGCGCCAGCACCAAAACCACAGGACAGCTAAACACTGAAGCTTTCTTT. Its protein product is CASTKTTGQLNTEAFF. The chain uses TRBV5-1 and TRBJ1-1; the D gene is possibly TRBD1 (6 bases). The length of the CDR3 is 16 residues. The germline V gene encodes CDR1 SGHRS and CDR2 YFSETQ. Trimming took 6 bases from V and 2 from J, leaving 20 bases between them.

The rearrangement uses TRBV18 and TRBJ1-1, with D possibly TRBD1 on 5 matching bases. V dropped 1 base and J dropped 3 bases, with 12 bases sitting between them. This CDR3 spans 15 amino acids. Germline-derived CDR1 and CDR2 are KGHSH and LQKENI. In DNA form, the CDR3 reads TGTGCCAGCTCACCACTTGCCGGGGGGGACACTGAAGCTTTCTTT. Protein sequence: CASSPLAGGDTEAFF.

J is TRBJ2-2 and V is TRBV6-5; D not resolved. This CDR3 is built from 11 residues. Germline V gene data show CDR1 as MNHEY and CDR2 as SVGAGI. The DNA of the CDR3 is TGTGGTTCCGGGCCCGCCGGGGAGCTGTTTTTT. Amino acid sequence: CGSGPAGELFF.

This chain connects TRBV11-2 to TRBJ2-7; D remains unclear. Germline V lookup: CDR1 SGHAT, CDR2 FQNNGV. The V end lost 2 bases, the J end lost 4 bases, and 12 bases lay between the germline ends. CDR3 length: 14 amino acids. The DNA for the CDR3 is TGTGCCAGCAGCTTACGCGGTCAGCTATACGAGCAGTACTTC. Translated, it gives CASSLRGQLYEQYF.

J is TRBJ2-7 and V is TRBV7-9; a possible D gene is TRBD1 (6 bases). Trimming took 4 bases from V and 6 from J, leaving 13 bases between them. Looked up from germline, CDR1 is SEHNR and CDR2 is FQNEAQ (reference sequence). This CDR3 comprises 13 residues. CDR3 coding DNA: TGTGCCAGCAGCTACCCGACAGGCGGCGAGCAGTACTTC. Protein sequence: CASSYPTGGEQYF.

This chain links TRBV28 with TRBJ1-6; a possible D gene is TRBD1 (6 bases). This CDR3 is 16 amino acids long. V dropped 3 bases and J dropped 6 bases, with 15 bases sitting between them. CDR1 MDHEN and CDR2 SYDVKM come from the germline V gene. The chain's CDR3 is CASSFRGGRGNSPLHF. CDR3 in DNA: TGTGCCAGCAGTTTCCGGGGGGGCAGGGGTAATTCACCCCTCCACTTT.

The CDR3 region has the DNA TGTGCCAGCAGCTCAAGGGCGGGTACCTCCTACAATGAGCAGTTCTTC. This gives the protein CASSSRAGTSYNEQFF. V gene TRBV7-8 combines with J gene TRBJ2-1; possibly TRBD2 for D (5 bases). The CDR3 runs 16 residues. V was pared by 4 bases and J by 0 bases, with 13 bases between. Germline assignment: CDR1 SGHVS and CDR2 FQNEAQ.